The sample holds many counts of the clone carrying this T cell receptor beta chain. Amplified TCR beta CDR3 regions derived from RNA transcripts. In the first-round RT-PCR of the TCR CDR3, the HTBI primer set was used. A single record per CDR3 protein comes from TCRdb applying MiXCR to the multiplex PCR reads. The repertoire holds just over 550,000 distinct CDR3 sequences, with about 45% as singletons. These data originate in a study of T cells in Graves' hyperthyroidism and ophthalmopathy. This CDR3 has 13 residues. The ends were cut back, 0 bases at V and 4 bases at J, with 8 bases in the middle. Germline V gene lookup returns CDR1 SGHRS and CDR2 YFSETQ.

Sequencing was done on a sample of peripheral blood or thyroid tissue (not recorded which). The sequence was obtained from a young woman with Graves' hyperthyroidism. The J gene is TRBJ2-7, the V gene TRBV5-1; D gene unclear. This chain's CDR3 is CASSLDLRYEQYF. The CDR3, as DNA: TGCGCCAGCAGCTTGGATCTCAGATACGAGCAGTACTTC.